The rows below give T cell receptor beta chains drawn from one sample of a study of OX40 agonist ivuxolimab in advanced cancers. Measured with immunoSEQ multiplex PCR; TCRdb has only the in-frame clones, and not every one. This sample has around 51,000 clones; approximately 83% occur once, and the top ten carry roughly 3%. Specimen: CD4+ or CD8+ T cells sorted from blood, collected in a trial of the OX40 agonist ivuxolimab. These receptor sequences come from an adult with an advanced solid tumor such as melanoma, head and neck, liver or kidney cancer. Each CDR3 is given with its conserved first and last residue. Each record gives: V gene, CDR3 length, J gene, D gene, clone size, CDR3 protein, CDR3 DNA. A D gene is named only where the DNA matches it firmly. For some rows the clone size is stated as once, few or many, or as a class when expanded; others skip it.

>TRBV5-1|15|TRBJ2-7|NA|once
CASSLASGGAYEQYF
TGCGCCAGCAGCTTGGCGTCGGGTGGGGCCTACGAGCAGTACTTC
>TRBV7-3|13|TRBJ2-2|NA|once
CASSSRATGELFF
TGTGCCAGCAGCTCGCGAGCCACCGGGGAGCTGTTTTTT
>TRBV5-5|17|TRBJ2-3|TRBD2|NA
CASSGGTSGGARNTQYF
TGTGCCAGCAGCGGAGGGACTAGCGGGGGGGCCAGGAATACGCAGTATTTT
>TRBV7-3|15|TRBJ2-3|TRBD2|NA
CASSLGGLAGDTQYF
TGTGCCAGCAGCTTAGGAGGACTAGCGGGGGATACGCAGTATTTT
>TRBV6-5|13|TRBJ2-3|TRBD1|NA
CASRSTGQDTQYF
TGTGCCAGCAGATCGACAGGGCAAGATACGCAGTATTTT
>TRBV5-4|13|TRBJ2-5|NA|NA
CASSRTVQETQYF
TGTGCCAGCAGCCGGACAGTCCAAGAGACCCAGTACTTC
>TRBV19|14|TRBJ2-7|NA|NA
CASSYSRLMDEQYF
TGTGCCAGTAGTTATAGCCGGTTAATGGACGAGCAGTACTTC
>TRBV29-1|13|TRBJ1-2|NA|NA
CSVGVRGDYGYTF
TGCAGCGTTGGTGTGCGGGGGGACTATGGCTACACCTTC
>TRBV12-5|13|TRBJ1-4|NA|NA
CASSWELNEKLFF
TGTGCTAGTTCGTGGGAGCTGAATGAAAAACTGTTTTTT
>TRBV2|15|TRBJ1-5|NA|NA
CASSDDYGGGQPQHF
TGTGCCAGCAGTGACGACTACGGGGGTGGTCAGCCCCAGCATTTT
>TRBV13|14|TRBJ2-1|NA|few
CASSFGAQANEQFF
TGTGCCAGCAGCTTCGGTGCGCAGGCCAATGAGCAGTTCTTC
>TRBV6-5|14|TRBJ1-2|NA|NA
CASSYSDRSDGYTF
TGTGCCAGCAGTTACTCAGACAGGTCCGATGGCTACACCTTC
>TRBV4-3|15|TRBJ1-2|NA|NA
CASSQDAKLGYGYTF
TGCGCCAGCAGCCAAGATGCTAAGCTGGGGTATGGCTACACCTTC
>TRBV5-1|16|TRBJ2-2|TRBD1|NA
CASSWTGQGNTGELFF
TGCGCCAGCAGCTGGACGGGACAGGGGAACACCGGGGAGCTGTTTTTT
>TRBV5-1|15|TRBJ1-1|NA|NA
CASSPLTGWDTEAFF
TGCGCCAGCAGCCCGCTTACGGGGTGGGACACTGAAGCTTTCTTT
>TRBV2|15|TRBJ2-5|TRBD1|NA
CASREGTGGAQTQYF
TGTGCCAGCAGGGAAGGGACAGGGGGCGCACAGACCCAGTACTTC
>TRBV5-4|12|TRBJ1-2|NA|NA
CASSSETHGYTF
TGTGCCAGCAGCTCCGAGACTCATGGCTACACCTTC
>TRBV5-1|15|TRBJ2-2|TRBD2|NA
CASGELAGNTGELFF
TGCGCCAGCGGGGAACTAGCGGGGAACACCGGGGAGCTGTTTTTT
>TRBV18|15|TRBJ2-3|TRBD2|NA
CASSRLAGDTDTQYF
TGTGCCAGCTCACGGCTAGCGGGGGACACAGATACGCAGTATTTT
>TRBV18|15|TRBJ1-1|NA|NA
CASSPRSGGGTEAFF
TGTGCCAGCTCACCACGATCTGGGGGAGGAACTGAAGCTTTCTTT
>TRBV19|17|TRBJ2-4|TRBD1|NA
CASSPETGKGAKNIQYF
TGTGCCAGTAGCCCAGAGACAGGGAAAGGGGCCAAAAACATTCAGTACTTC
>TRBV7-9|17|TRBJ2-1|TRBD1|NA
CASSLRVGTGSYNEQFF
TGTGCCAGCAGCTTAAGGGTCGGGACAGGCTCCTACAATGAGCAGTTCTTC
>TRBV7-2|15|TRBJ1-1|NA|NA
CASSRSRTFNTEAFF
TGTGCCAGCAGCCGTTCAAGGACATTCAACACTGAAGCTTTCTTT
>TRBV11-2|12|TRBJ1-1|NA|NA
CASSLFGEKAFF
TGTGCCAGCAGCCTATTTGGGGAGAAAGCTTTCTTT
>TRBV7-9|15|TRBJ2-2|TRBD1|few
CASSVGQGVVGELFF
TGTGCCAGCAGCGTGGGACAGGGAGTGGTCGGGGAGCTGTTTTTT
>TRBV6-6|14|TRBJ1-3|NA|NA
CASSPRDTGNTIYF
TGTGCCAGCAGCCCTCGGGACACTGGAAACACCATATATTTT
>TRBV5-4|15|TRBJ2-3|TRBD1|NA
CASSPGDRGTDTQYF
TGTGCCAGCAGTCCAGGGGACAGGGGAACAGATACGCAGTATTTT
>TRBV19|12|TRBJ1-4|NA|few
CASSIRDEKLFF
TGTGCCAGTAGTATACGGGATGAAAAACTGTTTTTT
>TRBV6-5|12|TRBJ1-2|NA|once
CASSYLSYGYTF
TGTGCCAGCAGTTATCTTAGTTATGGCTACACCTTC
>TRBV5-1|15|TRBJ1-6|NA|NA
CASSLVGAGSSPLHF
TGCGCCAGCAGCTTGGTTGGGGCCGGGAGTTCACCCCTCCACTTT
>TRBV18|14|TRBJ1-3|NA|NA
CASSRREAGNTIYF
TGTGCCAGCTCACGAAGGGAGGCTGGAAACACCATATATTTT
>TRBV5-4|14|TRBJ2-3|TRBD2|NA
CASSFWLAGDTQYF
TGTGCCAGCAGCTTCTGGCTAGCGGGGGATACGCAGTATTTT
>TRBV7-8|17|TRBJ1-1|TRBD1|NA
CASSLYRDRDVSTEAFF
TGTGCCAGCAGCTTATACCGGGACAGGGATGTTTCCACTGAAGCTTTCTTT
>TRBV5-4|17|TRBJ2-1|TRBD2|NA
CASSLGSAAGGYNEQFF
TGTGCCAGCAGCTTGGGGAGCGCCGCGGGAGGCTACAATGAGCAGTTCTTC
>TRBV11-2|14|TRBJ1-2|NA|NA
CASRKGRQDQSYTF
TGTGCCAGCAGAAAGGGTAGGCAGGACCAGAGCTACACCTTC
>TRBV19|14|TRBJ1-5|NA|NA
CASGRTRSNQPQHF
TGTGCCAGTGGGAGGACACGTAGCAATCAGCCCCAGCATTTT
>TRBV5-1|15|TRBJ1-1|NA|medium-sized
CASSPAGSRNTEAFF
TGCGCCAGCAGCCCGGCCGGCAGTCGGAACACTGAAGCTTTCTTT
>TRBV7-9|15|TRBJ1-1|NA|NA
CASSTWDPGNTEAFF
TGTGCCAGCAGCACCTGGGACCCCGGGAACACTGAAGCTTTCTTT
>TRBV11-3|15|TRBJ2-5|NA|NA
CASSLEGDSEETQYF
TGTGCCAGCAGCTTAGAAGGCGACAGCGAAGAGACCCAGTACTTC
>TRBV15|16|TRBJ2-3|NA|NA
CATSRDYGVPTDTQYF
TGTGCCACCAGCAGAGATTATGGGGTGCCCACAGATACGCAGTATTTT
>TRBV27|17|TRBJ2-1|TRBD1|NA
CASSLVPTGAGDNEQFF
TGTGCCAGCAGTTTAGTCCCCACAGGGGCTGGTGACAATGAGCAGTTCTTC
>TRBV18|15|TRBJ2-7|TRBD2|NA
CASSPTAGVSYEQYF
TGTGCCAGCTCACCGACAGCGGGGGTCTCCTACGAGCAGTACTTC
>TRBV7-9|16|TRBJ2-3|NA|NA
CASSFLGFRGTDTQYF
TGTGCCAGCAGCTTCTTAGGTTTTCGTGGCACAGATACGCAGTATTTT
>TRBV10-3|14|TRBJ2-1|TRBD2|NA
CAIKMRGGDNEQFF
TGTGCCATCAAAATGCGGGGGGGCGATAATGAGCAGTTCTTC